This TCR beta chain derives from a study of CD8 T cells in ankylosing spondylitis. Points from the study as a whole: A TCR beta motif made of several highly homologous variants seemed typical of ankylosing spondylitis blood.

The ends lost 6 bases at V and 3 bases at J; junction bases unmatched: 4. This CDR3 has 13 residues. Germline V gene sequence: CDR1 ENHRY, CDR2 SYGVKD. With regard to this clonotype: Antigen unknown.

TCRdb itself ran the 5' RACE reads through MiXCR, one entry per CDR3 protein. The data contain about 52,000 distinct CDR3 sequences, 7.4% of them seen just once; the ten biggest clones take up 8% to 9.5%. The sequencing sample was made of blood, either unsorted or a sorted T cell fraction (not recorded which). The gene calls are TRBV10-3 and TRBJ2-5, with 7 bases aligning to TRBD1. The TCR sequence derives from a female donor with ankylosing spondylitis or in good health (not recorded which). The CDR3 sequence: CAIREDRKETQYF. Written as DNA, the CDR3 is TGTGCCATCAGGGAGGACAGGAAAGAGACCCAGTACTTC.